Listed below are T cell receptor beta chains from one sample, sequenced in a study of blood T cells in healthy people across ages. TCRdb re-derived calls from the 5' RACE reads in MiXCR, one entry per CDR3 protein. Here the sample spans approximately 600,000 distinct CDR3 sequences, 45% to 65% being singletons. Sample: blood. The receptors were gathered from a man between 60 and 70 years old in good health. Both conserved end residues are part of each CDR3. The D gene is left open where the match is weak. A row's size may be missing; if present it is once, few, many or a size class.

size	V	J	D	CDR3	DNA
NA	TRBV9	TRBJ2-1	TRBD2	CASSVAPSGGEQFF	TGTGCCAGCAGCGTAGCCCCTAGCGGGGGGGAGCAGTTCTTC
NA	TRBV6-6	TRBJ1-5	NA	CASSYSGGTYQPQHF	TGTGCCAGCAGTTACTCGGGGGGGACTTATCAGCCCCAGCATTTT
few	TRBV9	TRBJ2-7	TRBD2	CASSPRTSGAFYEQYF	TGTGCCAGCAGCCCCCGGACTAGCGGGGCCTTCTACGAGCAGTACTTC
NA	TRBV5-6	TRBJ2-7	NA	CASSLSVGPIYEQYF	TGTGCCAGCAGCTTGTCCGTCGGACCGATCTACGAGCAGTACTTC
NA	TRBV9	TRBJ2-1	NA	CASSVVGSGETQFF	TGTGCCAGCAGCGTAGTGGGCTCCGGGGAGACCCAGTTCTTC
few	TRBV11-2	TRBJ2-7	TRBD1	CASSFPQGLLSYEQYF	TGTGCCAGCAGCTTCCCACAGGGGCTTCTCTCCTACGAGCAGTACTTC
NA	TRBV3-1	TRBJ2-5	NA	CASSHEDRETQYF	TGTGCCAGCAGCCACGAGGACCGGGAGACCCAGTACTTC
NA	TRBV4-1	TRBJ1-6	TRBD1	CASSQDGTGGSSYNSPLHF	TGCGCCAGCAGCCAAGATGGGACAGGTGGTAGCTCCTATAATTCACCCCTCCACTTT
NA	TRBV6-1	TRBJ2-3	TRBD2	CASSFLSGGAGTDTQYF	TGTGCCAGCAGCTTCCTTAGCGGGGGGGCCGGCACAGATACGCAGTATTTT
few	TRBV5-1	TRBJ1-2	TRBD1	CASSLALDRVHGYTF	TGCGCCAGCAGCTTGGCCCTCGACAGGGTACATGGCTACACCTTC
NA	TRBV5-1	TRBJ1-2	NA	CASSLVAGVDYGYTF	TGCGCCAGCAGCTTGGTCGCAGGGGTAGACTATGGCTACACCTTC
NA	TRBV3-1	TRBJ2-1	TRBD2	CASSQAWERGGRDEQFF	TGTGCCAGCAGCCAAGCGTGGGAGCGGGGGGGCCGCGATGAGCAGTTCTTC
NA	TRBV11-2	TRBJ2-3	TRBD2	CASSTTSGGWDTQYF	TGTGCCAGCAGCACGACTAGCGGGGGGTGGGATACGCAGTATTTT
few	TRBV7-9	TRBJ2-1	TRBD1	CASSSTGVNEQFF	TGTGCCAGCAGCTCGACAGGGGTCAATGAGCAGTTCTTC
NA	TRBV5-1	TRBJ2-5	TRBD2	CASSLGLAKVYVETQYF	TGCGCCAGCAGCCTAGGACTAGCGAAGGTCTACGTGGAGACCCAGTACTTC
few	TRBV5-1	TRBJ2-1	TRBD2	CASSSSGGATYNEQFF	TGCGCCAGCAGTTCTAGCGGGGGGGCAACCTACAATGAGCAGTTCTTC
NA	TRBV2	TRBJ2-5	TRBD2	CASSDFATSGGQETQYF	TGTGCCAGCAGTGATTTCGCGACTAGCGGGGGACAAGAGACCCAGTACTTC
NA	TRBV5-1	TRBJ2-5	NA	CASSRAPGEQETQYF	TGCGCCAGCAGCCGAGCCCCGGGGGAACAAGAGACCCAGTACTTC
NA	TRBV9	TRBJ2-3	NA	CASSVGTTASDTQYF	TGTGCCAGCAGTGTAGGGACCACCGCGTCAGATACGCAGTATTTT
NA	TRBV5-6	TRBJ2-1	TRBD2	CASSGGGPSSYNEQFF	TGTGCCAGCAGCGGGGGGGGTCCTAGCTCCTACAATGAGCAGTTCTTC
NA	TRBV3-1	TRBJ2-7	NA	CASSYGTALEQYF	TGTGCCAGCAGCTACGGGACTGCCCTCGAGCAGTACTTC
NA	TRBV19	TRBJ2-1	NA	CASADPSSYNEQFF	TGTGCCAGTGCGGACCCGAGCTCCTACAATGAGCAGTTCTTC
NA	TRBV29-1	TRBJ1-1	NA	CSVEEGGYTEAFF	TGCAGCGTTGAAGAGGGGGGGTACACTGAAGCTTTCTTT
NA	TRBV5-1	TRBJ2-1	TRBD2	CASAGGQGNEQFF	TGCGCTAGCGCGGGGGGACAAGGCAATGAGCAGTTCTTC
NA	TRBV7-2	TRBJ2-5	TRBD2	CAIKGLAGVRETQYF	TGTGCCATCAAGGGACTAGCGGGGGTCCGAGAGACCCAGTACTTC
NA	TRBV12-5	TRBJ2-5	NA	CASGWGQETQYF	TGTGCTAGTGGTTGGGGGCAAGAGACCCAGTACTTC
many	TRBV6-1	TRBJ2-6	TRBD1	CASSRKDRGTGANVLTF	TGTGCCAGCAGCAGAAAGGACAGGGGGACTGGGGCCAACGTCCTGACTTTC
NA	TRBV28	TRBJ2-3	NA	CASGVPAGSTDTQYF	TGTGCCAGCGGTGTTCCGGCGGGGAGCACAGATACGCAGTATTTT
NA	TRBV5-1	TRBJ1-4	NA	CASSLEAAWGEKLFF	TGCGCCAGCAGCTTGGAGGCCGCCTGGGGTGAAAAACTGTTTTTT
many	TRBV7-2	TRBJ1-1	NA	CASSADQNTEAFF	TGTGCCAGCAGCGCGGACCAGAACACTGAAGCTTTCTTT
NA	TRBV20-1	TRBJ2-7	NA	CSARDLFGRQPENHEQYF	TGCAGTGCTAGAGACCTATTTGGGCGACAACCGGAAAATCACGAGCAGTACTTC
NA	TRBV20-1	TRBJ1-5	NA	CSAPNPGGGSNQPQHF	TGCAGTGCGCCAAACCCCGGGGGGGGAAGCAATCAGCCCCAGCATTTT
once	TRBV27	TRBJ2-1	TRBD1	CASSRTTGNEQFF	TGTGCCAGCAGCCGTACGACAGGGAATGAGCAGTTCTTC
NA	TRBV11-2	TRBJ1-2	NA	CASSLSAPHGYTF	TGTGCCAGCAGCTTGTCGGCACCCCATGGCTACACCTTC
NA	TRBV20-1	TRBJ1-2	NA	CSARGTTFTYGYTF	TGCAGTGCTAGAGGGACAACTTTCACCTATGGCTACACCTTC
NA	TRBV6-2/TRBV6-3	TRBJ2-3	TRBD1	CASSNQGAKDTQYF	TGTGCCAGCAGTAACCAGGGGGCGAAAGATACGCAGTATTTT
NA	TRBV5-1	TRBJ2-3	TRBD1	CASSAGQGGTDTQYF	TGCGCCAGCAGCGCCGGACAGGGCGGGACAGATACGCAGTATTTT
few	TRBV5-1	TRBJ1-2	NA	CASSLMPQSSNGYTF	TGCGCCAGCAGCTTGATGCCACAGAGTTCTAATGGCTACACCTTC
NA	TRBV28	TRBJ2-2	NA	CASSSPGPWELFF	TGTGCCAGCAGTTCCCCGGGACCGTGGGAGCTGTTTTTT
NA	TRBV4-1	TRBJ2-5	TRBD2	CASSHGLAGGVYQETQYF	TGCGCCAGCAGCCACGGACTAGCGGGGGGCGTGTACCAAGAGACCCAGTACTTC
few	TRBV4-2	TRBJ2-1	NA	CASSQDVRGPGNNEQFF	TGTGCCAGCAGCCAAGATGTTAGGGGTCCTGGAAACAATGAGCAGTTCTTC
many	TRBV6-2/TRBV6-3	TRBJ2-2	NA	CASIRDRYGELFF	TGTGCCAGCATACGAGACCGATACGGGGAGCTGTTTTTT
NA	TRBV5-1	TRBJ2-4	TRBD1	CASSLGTGVDIQYF	TGCGCCAGCAGCTTGGGGACAGGGGTGGACATTCAGTACTTC
NA	TRBV5-1	TRBJ1-1	TRBD1	CASSLTGTGGVDTEAFF	TGCGCCAGCAGCTTGACCGGGACAGGGGGCGTAGACACTGAAGCTTTCTTT
NA	TRBV5-1	TRBJ2-3	TRBD1	CASSYAETGGRADTQYF	TGCGCCAGCAGTTACGCCGAGACAGGGGGCAGAGCAGATACGCAGTATTTT
once	TRBV20-1	TRBJ2-7	NA	CSAPGSSYEQYF	TGCAGTGCCCCTGGAAGCTCCTACGAGCAGTACTTC
NA	TRBV18	TRBJ2-2	NA	CASSREKTGELFF	TGTGCCAGCTCAAGGGAAAAGACCGGGGAGCTGTTTTTT
NA	TRBV11-2	TRBJ2-7	NA	CASSSGDAAYEQYF	TGCGCCAGCAGCTCCGGGGACGCAGCCTACGAGCAGTACTTC
NA	TRBV20-1	TRBJ2-7	NA	CSARPLDGQYEQYF	TGCAGTGCTAGACCCTTGGACGGGCAATACGAGCAGTACTTC
NA	TRBV5-1	TRBJ2-3	NA	CASNPQLRGTDTQYF	TGCGCCAGCAACCCCCAACTAAGGGGCACAGATACGCAGTATTTT
few	TRBV5-1	TRBJ2-1	TRBD1	CASSLGQGMDEQFF	TGCGCCAGCAGCTTGGGACAGGGGATGGATGAGCAGTTCTTC
NA	TRBV9	TRBJ2-5	NA	CASSVGAAQETQYF	TGTGCCAGCAGCGTAGGGGCGGCTCAAGAGACCCAGTACTTC
NA	TRBV19	TRBJ1-6	NA	CASSWATGNNSPLHF	TGTGCCAGTAGTTGGGCCACCGGAAATAATTCACCCCTCCACTTT
once	TRBV7-8	TRBJ2-3	TRBD2	CASSLAVGAGGSTDTQYF	TGTGCCAGCAGCTTAGCGGTCGGGGCGGGGGGTAGCACAGATACGCAGTATTTT
NA	TRBV6-5	TRBJ2-2	NA	CASSYDHNGGTGELFF	TGTGCCAGCAGTTACGATCATAACGGGGGCACCGGGGAGCTGTTTTTT
NA	TRBV15	TRBJ2-5	TRBD1	CATSRVGTGAHKETQYF	TGTGCCACCAGCAGAGTGGGGACAGGGGCACATAAAGAGACCCAGTACTTC
NA	TRBV11-2	TRBJ1-1	NA	CASSLGHRQGAEAFF	TGTGCCAGCAGCTTAGGTCATCGGCAGGGCGCTGAAGCTTTCTTT
NA	TRBV7-2	TRBJ1-2	NA	CASSFDVRSAGYTF	TGTGCCAGCAGCTTCGATGTCCGGTCCGCTGGCTACACCTTC